A selection of T cell receptor beta chains follows, all from one sample in a study of PD-L1 blockade in urothelial cancer. The repertoire was sequenced with immunoSEQ multiplex PCR; TCRdb's copy has only in-frame clones and lacks some. Of roughly 100,000 clones detected, around 82% appear once; the ten largest clones hold roughly 2.3%. This specimen was PBMCs, taken around atezolizumab (anti-PD-L1) treatment. These receptors were taken from a man over 45 with urothelial cancer. Both conserved end residues are part of each CDR3. D genes are given only for firm matches. Only part of the rows carry a size: once, few, many, or a class if the clone is expanded.

abundance: -
j_gene: TRBJ2-5
d_gene: TRBD2
v_gene: TRBV7-2
CDR3nt: TGTGCCAGCAGATTACTAGCGGGCTTCCAAGAGACCCAGTACTTC
CDR3aa: CASRLLAGFQETQYF

abundance: -
j_gene: TRBJ2-7
d_gene: -
v_gene: TRBV6-6
CDR3nt: TGTGCCAGCAGCCCAGGACAGTTCGCCGAGCAGTACTTC
CDR3aa: CASSPGQFAEQYF

abundance: -
j_gene: TRBJ2-7
d_gene: -
v_gene: TRBV5-1
CDR3nt: TGCGCCAGCAGCTTGTTAGCAGGACAAATGGGCTCCTACGAGCAGTACTTC
CDR3aa: CASSLLAGQMGSYEQYF

abundance: -
j_gene: TRBJ1-6
d_gene: -
v_gene: TRBV19
CDR3nt: TGTGCCAGCTGCGGTGGCCCGACTTATTCACCCCTCCACTTT
CDR3aa: CASCGGPTYSPLHF

abundance: -
j_gene: TRBJ2-6
d_gene: -
v_gene: TRBV5-6
CDR3nt: TGTGCCAGCAGCTTAGGAGTACCTGGGGCCAACGTCCTGACTTTC
CDR3aa: CASSLGVPGANVLTF

abundance: -
j_gene: TRBJ1-1
d_gene: -
v_gene: TRBV4-1
CDR3nt: TGCGCCAGCAGCCAAGCCCCATCCGGGGGTAAGGGCACTGAAGCTTTCTTT
CDR3aa: CASSQAPSGGKGTEAFF

abundance: -
j_gene: TRBJ2-7
d_gene: -
v_gene: TRBV6-4
CDR3nt: TGTGCCAGCAGGTCGGTACAGCATGCCTCCTACGAGCAGTACTTC
CDR3aa: CASRSVQHASYEQYF

abundance: -
j_gene: TRBJ2-1
d_gene: TRBD2
v_gene: TRBV6-5
CDR3nt: TGTGCCAGCAGGGACCTAGCGGGAGGGCACGATGAGCAGTTCTTC
CDR3aa: CASRDLAGGHDEQFF

abundance: -
j_gene: TRBJ2-7
d_gene: TRBD1
v_gene: TRBV28
CDR3nt: TGTGCCAGCAGTCCGTCGGACAGGCGGCCCTACGAGCAGTACTTC
CDR3aa: CASSPSDRRPYEQYF

abundance: -
j_gene: TRBJ2-7
d_gene: TRBD2
v_gene: TRBV28
CDR3nt: TGTGCCAGCAGTTACCCTGGGACTAGCCTCTACGAGCAGTACTTC
CDR3aa: CASSYPGTSLYEQYF

abundance: -
j_gene: TRBJ2-5
d_gene: TRBD2
v_gene: TRBV7-2
CDR3nt: TGTGCCAGCAGCTTAGTGGCTAGCGGGGCCGTCCGGGAGACCCAGTACTTC
CDR3aa: CASSLVASGAVRETQYF

abundance: -
j_gene: TRBJ1-1
d_gene: TRBD1
v_gene: TRBV5-1
CDR3nt: TGCGCCAGCAGCATAAGTGTGGGACAGGCGCAAGTTGAAGCTTTCTTT
CDR3aa: CASSISVGQAQVEAFF

abundance: -
j_gene: TRBJ2-7
d_gene: -
v_gene: TRBV7-9
CDR3nt: TGTGCCAGCAGCTTAACCGACGGGTTCCGCTCCTACGAGCAGTACTTC
CDR3aa: CASSLTDGFRSYEQYF

abundance: -
j_gene: TRBJ2-1
d_gene: -
v_gene: TRBV2
CDR3nt: TGTGCCAGCAGGGGGGACCTCGAAGGGGGTGAGCAGTTCTTC
CDR3aa: CASRGDLEGGEQFF

abundance: -
j_gene: TRBJ2-1
d_gene: TRBD2
v_gene: TRBV6-4
CDR3nt: TGTGCCAGCAGTGACCCCAGGCTAGCGGGAGGGGAGAATGAGCAGTTCTTC
CDR3aa: CASSDPRLAGGENEQFF

abundance: -
j_gene: TRBJ1-2
d_gene: -
v_gene: TRBV19
CDR3nt: TGTGCCAGTAGTATACGGCAGGGGAACGGCTACACCTTC
CDR3aa: CASSIRQGNGYTF

abundance: -
j_gene: TRBJ2-4
d_gene: -
v_gene: TRBV5-1
CDR3nt: TGCGCCAGCAGCTTGGTTCCGGTAGCCAAAAACATTCAGTACTTC
CDR3aa: CASSLVPVAKNIQYF

abundance: many
j_gene: TRBJ1-2
d_gene: -
v_gene: TRBV28
CDR3nt: TGTGCCAGCAGTTTGAACTTAGCTGGCTACACCTTC
CDR3aa: CASSLNLAGYTF

abundance: -
j_gene: TRBJ1-2
d_gene: TRBD1
v_gene: TRBV6-5
CDR3nt: TGTGCCAGCAGAAGGACAGGGGGCATTGGCTACACCTTC
CDR3aa: CASRRTGGIGYTF

abundance: -
j_gene: TRBJ2-3
d_gene: TRBD2
v_gene: TRBV5-4
CDR3nt: TGTGCCAGCAGCTTGGGAGGTCTAGCGGGCACAGATACGCAGTATTTT
CDR3aa: CASSLGGLAGTDTQYF

abundance: -
j_gene: TRBJ2-3
d_gene: -
v_gene: TRBV30
CDR3nt: TGTGCCTGGAGTGTTCGGGGAACGCAGTATTTT
CDR3aa: CAWSVRGTQYF

abundance: -
j_gene: TRBJ1-3
d_gene: -
v_gene: TRBV28
CDR3nt: TGTGCCAGCAGTTTGGACAGAGGAAACACCATATATTTT
CDR3aa: CASSLDRGNTIYF

abundance: -
j_gene: TRBJ2-1
d_gene: TRBD2
v_gene: TRBV29-1
CDR3nt: TGCAGCGTTGTGCTTGGAAGGACTAGTAGTCATGAGCAGTTCTTC
CDR3aa: CSVVLGRTSSHEQFF

abundance: -
j_gene: TRBJ2-1
d_gene: TRBD1
v_gene: TRBV6-1
CDR3nt: TGTGCCACTCGACAGGGGCCCTACAATGAGCAGTTCTTC
CDR3aa: CATRQGPYNEQFF

abundance: -
j_gene: TRBJ2-2
d_gene: -
v_gene: TRBV7-6
CDR3nt: TGTGCCAGCAGCCTTACGAGCCTCCAGGGCACCGGGGAGCTGTTTTTT
CDR3aa: CASSLTSLQGTGELFF

abundance: -
j_gene: TRBJ1-2
d_gene: -
v_gene: TRBV29-1
CDR3nt: TGCAGCACTTACAGGATGAGGGGTCTGGGGGGCTATGGCTACACCTTC
CDR3aa: CSTYRMRGLGGYGYTF

abundance: -
j_gene: TRBJ2-3
d_gene: -
v_gene: TRBV5-4
CDR3nt: TGTGCCAGCAGCCACCAGGGACTCCTTGATGATACGCAGTATTTT
CDR3aa: CASSHQGLLDDTQYF

abundance: -
j_gene: TRBJ1-2
d_gene: -
v_gene: TRBV19
CDR3nt: TGTGCCAGAGGGACCGGGACGGCAGGGAGGAATGGCTACACCTTC
CDR3aa: CARGTGTAGRNGYTF